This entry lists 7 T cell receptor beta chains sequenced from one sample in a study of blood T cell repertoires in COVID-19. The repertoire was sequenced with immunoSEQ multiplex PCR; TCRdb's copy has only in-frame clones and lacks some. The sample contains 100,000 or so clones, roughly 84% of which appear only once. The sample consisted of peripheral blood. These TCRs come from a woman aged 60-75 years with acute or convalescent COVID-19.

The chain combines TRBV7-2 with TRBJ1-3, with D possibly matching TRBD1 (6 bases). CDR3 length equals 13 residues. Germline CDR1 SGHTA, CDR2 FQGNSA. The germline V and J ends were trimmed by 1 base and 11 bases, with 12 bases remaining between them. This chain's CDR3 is CASSLDRGAAIYF. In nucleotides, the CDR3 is TGTGCCAGCAGCTTAGATCGGGGGGCGGCCATATATTTT.

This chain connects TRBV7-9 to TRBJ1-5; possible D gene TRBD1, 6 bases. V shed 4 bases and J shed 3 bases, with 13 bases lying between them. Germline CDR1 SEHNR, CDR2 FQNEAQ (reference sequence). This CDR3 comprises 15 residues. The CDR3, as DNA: TGTGCCAGCAGCTCCCCGGGGGGGCCCAATCAGCCCCAGCATTTT. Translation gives CASSSPGGPNQPQHF.

The CDR3 sequence is CATGTGDGYTF. The CDR3 DNA reads as TGTGCCACTGGGACAGGGGATGGCTACACCTTC. The chain has TRBV19 and TRBJ1-2, with 10 bases that match TRBD1. Germline V gene sequence: CDR1 LNHDA, CDR2 SQIVND (reference sequence). CDR3 length: 11 residues. V was pared by 10 bases and J by 6 bases, with 2 bases of the junction left unmatched.

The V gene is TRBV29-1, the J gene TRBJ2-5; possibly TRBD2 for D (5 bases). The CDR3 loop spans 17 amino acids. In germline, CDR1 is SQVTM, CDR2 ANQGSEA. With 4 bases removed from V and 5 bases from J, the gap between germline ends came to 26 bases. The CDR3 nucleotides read TGCAGCGTTGGTACGGAGCGACTACGGGGAGATGGGGAGACCCAGTACTTC. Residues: CSVGTERLRGDGETQYF.

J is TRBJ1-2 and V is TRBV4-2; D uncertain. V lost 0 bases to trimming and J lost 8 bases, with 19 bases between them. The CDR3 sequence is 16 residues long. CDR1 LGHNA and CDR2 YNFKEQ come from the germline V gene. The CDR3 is CASSQDITSPPGGYTF. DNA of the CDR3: TGTGCCAGCAGCCAAGATATAACATCTCCCCCCGGGGGCTACACCTTC.

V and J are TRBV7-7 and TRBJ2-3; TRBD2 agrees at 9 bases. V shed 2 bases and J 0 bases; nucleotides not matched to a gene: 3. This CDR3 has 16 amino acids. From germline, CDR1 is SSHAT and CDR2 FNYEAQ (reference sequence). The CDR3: CASSLNSGGSTDTQYF. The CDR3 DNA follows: TGTGCCAGCAGCTTAAACAGCGGGGGGAGCACAGATACGCAGTATTTT.

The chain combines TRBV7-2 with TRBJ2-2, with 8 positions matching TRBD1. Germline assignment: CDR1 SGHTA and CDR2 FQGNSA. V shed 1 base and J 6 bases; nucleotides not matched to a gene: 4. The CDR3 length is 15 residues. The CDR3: CASSLGQGLAGELFF. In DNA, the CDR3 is TGTGCCAGCAGCTTAGGACAGGGGTTAGCCGGGGAGCTGTTTTTT.